The 9 T cell receptor beta chains given below trace back to one sample, sequenced in a study of OX40 agonist ivuxolimab in advanced cancers. Data came from immunoSEQ multiplex PCR; TCRdb stores just in-frame clones and leaves some out. The table has fewer than 65,000 clones, 80% seen once. The sequencing here drew on CD4+ or CD8+ T cells sorted from blood, taken in a trial of the OX40 agonist ivuxolimab. All receptors derive from an adult with an advanced solid tumor such as melanoma, head and neck, liver or kidney cancer.

In this sample, this clone turned up once. J is TRBJ1-4 and V is TRBV18; 9 nucleotides align to TRBD1. There are 15 residues in the CDR3. Trimming at V came to 3 bases and at J to 4 bases, leaving 3 bases not matched to a gene. Per germline, CDR1 KGHSH and CDR2 LQKENI. The chain's CDR3 is CASSPTGGGNEKLFF. The CDR3 nucleotides are TGTGCCAGCTCACCTACAGGGGGCGGTAATGAAAAACTGTTTTTT.

The V call is TRBV7-9, the J call TRBJ1-2; 8 nucleotides align to TRBD1. Trimming removed 5 bases from V and 5 bases from J; junction bases left unmatched: 7. CDR1 is SEHNR, CDR2 FQNEAQ, per germline (reference sequence). The CDR3 loop spans 14 amino acids. Here the CDR3 reads CASSPSGTGYGYTF. In nucleotides, the CDR3 is TGTGCCAGCAGCCCGAGTGGGACAGGTTATGGCTACACCTTC.

The chain links TRBV2 to TRBJ2-4, with 13 bases fitting TRBD2. This CDR3 comprises 19 residues. The J segment lost 0 bases and the V segment lost 8 bases, leaving 13 bases of the junction unmatched. Germline V gene lookup returns CDR1 SNHLY and CDR2 FYNNEI. CDR3 loop: CASARGLAGDSLAKNIQYF. Here the CDR3 DNA reads TGTGCCAGCGCCAGAGGACTAGCGGGGGATTCACTAGCCAAAAACATTCAGTACTTC.

This sequence joins TRBV11-2 and TRBJ2-7, with D unresolved. V was trimmed by 2 bases and J by 0 bases, leaving 14 bases between them. The CDR3 runs 16 residues. Germline CDR1 and CDR2: SGHAT and FQNNGV. CDR3: CASSLLRGRTSYEQYF. The CDR3 DNA reads as TGTGCCAGCAGCTTACTCCGAGGCCGGACCTCCTACGAGCAGTACTTC.

J is TRBJ1-1 and V is TRBV4-1; TRBD1 might be the D (6 bases). CDR1 MGHRA and CDR2 YSYEKL come from the germline V gene. The germline V and J ends were trimmed by 0 bases and 3 bases, with 8 bases remaining between them. The CDR3 loop spans 14 amino acids. The CDR3 DNA reads as TGCGCCAGCAGCCAAGACGCAGGGGACACTGAAGCTTTCTTT. This gives the protein CASSQDAGDTEAFF.

The chain recombines TRBV5-6 with TRBJ2-1; tentatively, D is TRBD2 (5 bases). Per the germline V gene, CDR1 is SGHDT and CDR2 is YYEEEE. V was clipped by 0 bases and J by 0 bases, with 13 bases between them. CDR3 length: 17 amino acids. CDR3 in DNA: TGTGCCAGCAGCTTGGTTGGACTGCCAAGCTCCTACAATGAGCAGTTCTTC. It yields the protein CASSLVGLPSSYNEQFF.

This clone was seen just once. J is TRBJ1-1 and V is TRBV7-6, with 7 bases fitting TRBD1. From germline, CDR1 is SGHVS and CDR2 FNYEAQ. The CDR3 has 16 residues. With V trimmed by 5 bases and J by 4 bases, 13 bases remained unmatched. CDR3 coding DNA: TGTGCCAGCAGCCCTCCCTGGGAACACAGGGGCACTGAAGCTTTCTTT. As protein: CASSPPWEHRGTEAFF.

In this sample, this clone turned up once. J is TRBJ1-2 and V is TRBV29-1, with 9 nucleotides matching TRBD1. Losses at the gene ends were 7 bases for V and 6 bases for J; bases not matched to a gene: 3. Germline values: CDR1 SQVTM, CDR2 ANQGSEA. This CDR3 contains 11 residues. The CDR3 reads CSERTGDGYTF. The DNA of the CDR3 is TGCAGCGAAAGGACAGGGGATGGCTACACCTTC.

CDR3 sequence reads: CASSFHGGRYNEQFF. The CDR3 region has the DNA TGTGCCAGCAGCTTTCACGGGGGGCGCTACAATGAGCAGTTCTTC. This rearrangement joins TRBV5-4 to TRBJ2-1, with D possibly being TRBD2 (7 bases). Germline lookup yields CDR1 SGHNT and CDR2 YYREEE (reference sequence). The CDR3 is made up of 15 amino acids. V lost 2 bases to trimming and J lost 3 bases, with 12 bases between them.